This TCR beta chain was obtained from a study of tumor-infiltrating lymphocytes in localized non-small cell lung cancer. Study results and caveats: Available tissue quantity limited TCR sequencing to a patient subset. Higher tumor T cell infiltration than in uninvolved lung was supported by TCRbeta sequencing. Different pieces of the same tissue went to different assays, confounding technical variation with intratumor heterogeneity.

Germline-derived CDR1 and CDR2 are KGHSH and LQKENI. The CDR3 is 16 residues long. The V segment lost 3 bases and the J segment 2 bases; nucleotides outside the gene matches: 7. For this clone: The antigen is undetermined.

Profiled with immunoSEQ multiplex PCR; TCRdb holds only in-frame clones, not every one. The table lists around 15,000 clones, 55% to 75% of them singletons. Sequencing used lung tumor tissue. J is TRBJ2-3 and V is TRBV18; 8 positions agree with TRBD1. This TCR came from a human donor with non-small cell lung cancer. CDR3 residues: CASSPQGAGNTDTQYF. The DNA for the CDR3 is TGTGCCAGCTCACCCCAGGGGGCCGGGAACACAGATACGCAGTATTTT. Full variable domain (missing parts from reference TRBV18 and TRBJ2-3): NAGVMQNPRHLVRRRGQEARLRCSPMKGHSHVYWYRQLPEEGLKFMVYLQKENIIDESGMPKERFSAEFPKEGPSILRIQQVVRGDSAAYFCASSPQGAGNTDTQYFGPGTRLTVL.